This T cell receptor (beta chain) is drawn from a study of T cell responses to AZD1222 COVID-19 vaccine (dated by TCRdb to the early 2020s). The study in broad terms: Because spike-specific TCR depth and breadth did not differ between the two schedules, AZD1222 recipients who got a second dose at roughly 4 weeks were pooled with those who got a second dose at roughly 12 weeks. A total of approximately 240 trial participants underwent TCR sequencing, of whom around 200 received two doses of AZD1222 and approximately 25 received two doses of the MenACWY control vaccine. Trial participants were enrolled by age into subgroups of 18-55, 56-69 and 70-plus years, and around 150, 28 and 57 TCR-sequenced participants, respectively, were included in these subgroups.

To note about this clone: Which antigen it targets is not known. Base qualities are missing; no much larger clone stands one base away.

Taken with the paper, the label for time point translates to: baseline before first vaccination. Samples from vaccinated people were obtained from the UK trials COV001 and COV002, which included a single-blind randomized controlled phase 2/3 trial of AZD1222 (ChAdOx1 nCoV-19) in healthy adults. For TCRbeta chain sequencing, PBMC samples were collected from trial participants at day 0 and at day 28 after the second dose. Results and caveats for the whole study, not just this receptor: Conclusions about previously exposed vaccinees were limited because only 6 or 7 AZD1222 recipients were SARS-CoV-2 seropositive at baseline. Reportedly, close to half of the unique spike-specific TCRs recognized epitopes lying outside the regions that are mutated in the B.1.351 and B.1.1.7 variants. The 56-69-year group was small, and its depth increase did not reach significance, likely because of low power. No day 14 peak-response samples were available, so repertoires were characterized only after the peak T cell response. After two AZD1222 doses, spike-specific TCR breadth and depth were significantly higher than at day 0 and than in MenACWY recipients. CD4 TCRs associated with the vaccine covered the entire spike protein, and the dominant responses were in regions 160-218 and 743-854. Most participants were white British and females outnumbered males, and the authors suggested that clonal diversity may have been underestimated.

CDR1 and CDR2 (SGHTA, FQGNSA) derive from the germline V gene. The V end loses 1 base and the J end loses 15 bases, and a stretch of 16 bases separates them. The CDR3, cysteine through phenylalanine, is 13 amino acids long. Only the CDR3 region is kept as DNA, spanning 39 bases read in frame from base 1. The CDR3 regions of human TCRbeta chains were analyzed by immunosequencing. In the original analysis: TCRs in the repertoires were compared against a reference library of SARS-CoV-2-specific TCRs that had been generated with the MIRA antigen-specificity platform. Breadth meant the fraction of unique TCRs that were SARS-CoV-2-associated, whereas depth meant the fraction of total T cells that were SARS-CoV-2-associated. Using the MIRA data, each spike-specific TCR was mapped to the spike region that the TCR reacts to and placed in a CD4 or CD8 class. Log10-transformed breadth and depth values were compared by one-way ANOVA with Sidak's multiple comparisons tests. TCRdb provides this immuneACCESS table in a form limited to in-frame rearrangements. Some clones are lacking; in checked studies, under half of them reflect an unresolved V gene, and why the rest are absent is not known. Clone size and the V and J calls come from that table; the DNA yielded D and trimming. The sample table contains 100,000 to 150,000 clones; only one count was recorded for 86% of them. Jointly, the top ten make up about a fifth of the sample.

The rearranged chain carries TRBV7-2 and TRBJ1-5, with no confident D gene call. Specimen: peripheral blood, collected on day 0 of AZD1222 vaccination. The source of this sequence is an adult in good health. CDR3 sequence: CASSLGAGFGGHF. The DNA sequence is given as TGTGCCAGCAGCTTAGGGGCGGGGTTCGGTGGGCATTTT.